The text below deals with one TCR beta chain. These data are taken from a study of T cell repertoires in ileal Crohn's disease. Method: immunoSEQ multiplex PCR; TCRdb's copy keeps in-frame clones and lacks some. The data show several thousand clones, with roughly 84% seen just once and less than 9.5% held by the top ten. Material for sequencing was ileal tissue. The clonotype comes from an adult with Crohn's disease.

CDR3 protein: CAPPPPAGGGTDTQYF. The CDR3 bases are TGTGCCCCACCTCCGCCGGCGGGAGGTGGCACAGATACGCAGTATTTT. This chain joins TRBV7-3 and TRBJ2-3; 8 positions match TRBD2. The CDR3 runs 16 residues. Germline trimming cut 11 bases from V and 1 base from J; bases unmatched to any gene: 14. Germline loops: CDR1 SGHTA, CDR2 FQGTGA.